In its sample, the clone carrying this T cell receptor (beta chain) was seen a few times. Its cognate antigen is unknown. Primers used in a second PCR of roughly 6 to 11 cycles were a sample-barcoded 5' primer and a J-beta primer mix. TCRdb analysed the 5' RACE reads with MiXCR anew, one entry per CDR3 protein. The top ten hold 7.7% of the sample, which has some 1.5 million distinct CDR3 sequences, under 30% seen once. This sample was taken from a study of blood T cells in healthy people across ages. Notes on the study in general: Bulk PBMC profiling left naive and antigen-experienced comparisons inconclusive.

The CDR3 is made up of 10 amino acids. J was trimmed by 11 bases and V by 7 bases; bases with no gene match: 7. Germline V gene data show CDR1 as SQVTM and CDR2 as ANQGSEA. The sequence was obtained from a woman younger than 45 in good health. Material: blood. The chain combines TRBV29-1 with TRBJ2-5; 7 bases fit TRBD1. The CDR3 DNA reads TGCAGCGCTACAGGGGTGGAGCAGTACTTC. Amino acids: CSATGVEQYF.